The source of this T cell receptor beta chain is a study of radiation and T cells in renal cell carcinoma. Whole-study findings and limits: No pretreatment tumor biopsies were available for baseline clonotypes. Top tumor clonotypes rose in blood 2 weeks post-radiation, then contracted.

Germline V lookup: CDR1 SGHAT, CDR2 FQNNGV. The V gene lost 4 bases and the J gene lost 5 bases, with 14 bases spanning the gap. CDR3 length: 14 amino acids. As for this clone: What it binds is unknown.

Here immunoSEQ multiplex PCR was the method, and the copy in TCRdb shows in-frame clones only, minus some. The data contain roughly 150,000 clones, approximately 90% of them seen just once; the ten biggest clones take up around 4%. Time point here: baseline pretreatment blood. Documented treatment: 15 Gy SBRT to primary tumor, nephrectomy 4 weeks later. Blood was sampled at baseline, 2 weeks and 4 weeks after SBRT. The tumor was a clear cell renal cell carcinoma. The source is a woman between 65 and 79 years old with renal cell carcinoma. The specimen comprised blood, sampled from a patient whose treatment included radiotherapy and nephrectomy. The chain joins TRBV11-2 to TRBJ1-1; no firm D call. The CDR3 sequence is CASSWERVGTEAFF. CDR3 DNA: TGTGCCAGCAGCTGGGAGAGGGTGGGGACTGAAGCTTTCTTT.